This T cell receptor beta chain emerged from a study of Ad26.COV2.S vaccination and SARS-CoV-2 variants. Study at large: In the study, Ad26.COV2.S was injected intramuscularly once, or twice 56 days apart. General study points: Recipients of vaccine and of placebo showed similar breadth of their non-spike TCR repertoires. The TCR-based breadth and depth measures might underestimate overall T cell responses. Post-vaccination breadth of spike-specific CD8+ and CD4+ T cell responses was reportedly substantial.

For this clone: Its antigen is not identified.

Using immunoSEQ multiplex PCR, the repertoire was profiled, and TCRdb retains in-frame clones only, with some absent. The profile shows around 300,000 clones, roughly 90% of them singletons. Germline CDR1 and CDR2: LNHDA and SQIVND (reference sequence). This CDR3 contains 12 residues. Deletions cut 7 bases from V and 6 bases from J, with 10 bases between. Regarding treatment: around 19 received Ad26.COV2.S at low or high dose, single or two shots; 5 received placebo; per-sample allocation not given. Specimens were obtained on day 63 following the first vaccine or placebo injection. Sequenced material: peripheral blood, taken in a trial of Ad26.COV2.S vaccine versus placebo. The chain combines TRBV19 with TRBJ1-5; D call uncertain. This receptor was taken from a person between 18 and 60 years old who received the Ad26.COV2.S COVID-19 vaccine or a placebo. The CDR3 coding sequence is TGTGCCAGTACTCATGGCGGTCAGCCCCAGCATTTT. Translating gives CASTHGGQPQHF.